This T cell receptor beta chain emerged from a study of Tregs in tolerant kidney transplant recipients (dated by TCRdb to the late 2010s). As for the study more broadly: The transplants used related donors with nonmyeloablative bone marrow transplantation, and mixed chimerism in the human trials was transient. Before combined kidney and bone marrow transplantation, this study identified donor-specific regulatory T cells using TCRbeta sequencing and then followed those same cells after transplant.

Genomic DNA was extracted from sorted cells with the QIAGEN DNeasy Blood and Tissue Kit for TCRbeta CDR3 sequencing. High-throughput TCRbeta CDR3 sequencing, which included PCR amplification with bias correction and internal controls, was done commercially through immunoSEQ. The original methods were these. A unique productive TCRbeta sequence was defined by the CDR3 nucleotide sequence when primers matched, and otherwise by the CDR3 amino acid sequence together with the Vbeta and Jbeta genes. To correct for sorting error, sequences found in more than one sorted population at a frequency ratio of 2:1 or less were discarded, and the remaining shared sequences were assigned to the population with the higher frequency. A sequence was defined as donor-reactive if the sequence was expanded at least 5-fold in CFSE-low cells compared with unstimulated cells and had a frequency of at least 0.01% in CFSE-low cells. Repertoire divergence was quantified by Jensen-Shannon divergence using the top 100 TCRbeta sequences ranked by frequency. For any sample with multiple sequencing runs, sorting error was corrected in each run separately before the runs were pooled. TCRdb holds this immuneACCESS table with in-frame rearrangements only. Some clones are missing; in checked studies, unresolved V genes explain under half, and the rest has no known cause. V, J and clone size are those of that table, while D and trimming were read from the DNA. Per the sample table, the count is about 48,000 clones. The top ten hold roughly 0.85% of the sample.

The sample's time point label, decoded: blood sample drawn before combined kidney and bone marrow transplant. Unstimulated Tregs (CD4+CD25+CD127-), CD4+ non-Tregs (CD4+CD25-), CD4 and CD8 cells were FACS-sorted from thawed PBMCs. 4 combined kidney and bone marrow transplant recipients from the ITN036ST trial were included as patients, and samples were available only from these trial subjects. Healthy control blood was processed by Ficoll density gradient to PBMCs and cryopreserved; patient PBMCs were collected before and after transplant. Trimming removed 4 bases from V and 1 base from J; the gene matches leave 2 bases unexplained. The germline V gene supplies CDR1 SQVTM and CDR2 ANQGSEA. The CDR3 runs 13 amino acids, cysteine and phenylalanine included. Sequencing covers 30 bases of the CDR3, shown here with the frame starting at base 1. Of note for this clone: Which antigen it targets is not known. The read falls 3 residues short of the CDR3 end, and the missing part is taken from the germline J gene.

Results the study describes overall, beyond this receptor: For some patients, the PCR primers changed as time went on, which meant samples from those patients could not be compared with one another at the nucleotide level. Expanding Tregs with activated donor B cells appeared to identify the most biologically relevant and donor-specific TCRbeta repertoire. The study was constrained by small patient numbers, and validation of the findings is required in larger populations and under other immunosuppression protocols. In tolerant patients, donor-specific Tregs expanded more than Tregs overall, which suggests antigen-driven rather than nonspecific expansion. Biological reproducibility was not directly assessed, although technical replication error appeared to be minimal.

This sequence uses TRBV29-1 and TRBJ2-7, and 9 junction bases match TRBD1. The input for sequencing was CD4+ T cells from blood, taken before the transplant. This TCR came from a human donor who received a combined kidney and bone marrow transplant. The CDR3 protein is CSVGGTGSYEQYF. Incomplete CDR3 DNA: TGCAGCGTTGGGGGGACAGGGTCCTACGAG.